These 23 T cell receptor beta chains were all obtained from the same sample, sequenced in a study of beta chain features in type 1 diabetes. Sequenced material consisted of expressed TCRB transcripts (all of the isolated RNA was reverse transcribed). TCRdb keeps only in-frame clones here, not all; method: immunoSEQ multiplex PCR. The sample lists 38,000 or so clones; about two thirds were seen once. The sequencing input was Tregs from blood. Receptors were obtained from a woman in her twenties or thirties in good health.

The V gene is TRBV5-1, the J gene TRBJ2-1; D perhaps matches TRBD2 (6 bases). The CDR3 totals 12 residues. Trimming shortened V by 2 bases and J by 8 bases, and 8 bases separated the two germline ends. Germline CDR1 reads SGHRS; CDR2 reads YFSETQ. CDR3 sequence: CASSFSSDEQFF. Written as DNA, the CDR3 is TGCGCCAGCAGCTTCTCTAGCGATGAGCAGTTCTTC.

Sample share makes this clone medium-sized. The chain has TRBV7-9 and TRBJ2-1, with TRBD1 identical over 9 bases. CDR3 length: 13 amino acids. Germline V CDR1 and CDR2: SEHNR, FQNEAQ (reference sequence). The trim removed 6 bases at V and 7 bases at J, leaving 4 bases unmatched. The CDR3 is CASRRTGVNEQFF. CDR3 coding DNA: TGTGCCAGCAGACGGACAGGGGTGAATGAGCAGTTCTTC.

The genes are TRBV7-2 and TRBJ2-2; 12 positions agree with TRBD2. The length of the CDR3 is 17 residues. In germline, CDR1 is SGHTA, CDR2 FQGNSA. After removal of 3 bases from V and 6 bases from J, the junction contained 8 bases not matched to a gene. CDR3 in amino acids: CASSFAGLAGFPGELFF. CDR3 bases: TGTGCCAGCAGCTTTGCCGGACTAGCGGGATTCCCCGGGGAGCTGTTTTTT.

The V call is TRBV14, the J call TRBJ2-3; perhaps TRBD2 as D (5 bases). V gave up 4 bases and J gave up 10 bases, with 18 bases separating them. CDR1 SGHDN and CDR2 FVKESK come from the germline V gene. This CDR3 comprises 14 residues. The DNA of the CDR3 is TGTGCCAGCAGCCTAGCCGGGATCCGAGGCGCGCAGTATTTT. Its protein product is CASSLAGIRGAQYF.

This clone has only a few counts. The CDR3, as DNA: TGCGCCAGCAGTTCAGGAGTAGCGGGAGGTGACATTCAGTACTTC. It translates to CASSSGVAGGDIQYF. This sequence joins TRBV5-1 and TRBJ2-4; TRBD2 matches 10 bases. Unmatched junction bases numbered 10, after V lost 5 bases and J lost 8 bases. CDR1 and CDR2 from the germline V gene are SGHRS and YFSETQ. This CDR3 is 15 amino acids long.

This chain joins TRBV4-1 and TRBJ2-5; 8 nucleotides match TRBD2. The germline V gene encodes CDR1 MGHRA and CDR2 YSYEKL. V lost 0 bases to trimming and J lost 5 bases; unmatched junction nucleotides: 8. The CDR3 is 16 residues long. CDR3 nucleotide sequence: TGCGCCAGCAGCCAAGATGGGACTAGTTCATTGGAGACCCAGTACTTC. This encodes CASSQDGTSSLETQYF.

This clone appeared once. V is TRBV7-2 and J is TRBJ2-7; no clear D. Trimming shortened V by 1 base and J by 5 bases, and 3 bases separated the two germline ends. Germline CDR1 SGHTA, CDR2 FQGNSA. The CDR3 has 11 amino acids. In DNA form, the CDR3 reads TGTGCCAGCAGCTTAGTCAACGAGCAGTACTTC. Its protein is CASSLVNEQYF.

The chain combines TRBV5-1 with TRBJ2-5, with TRBD1 matching 7 bases. The CDR3 contains 14 residues. V shed 0 bases and J 5 bases; nucleotides not matched to a gene: 4. Germline V gene data show CDR1 as SGHRS and CDR2 as YFSETQ. CDR3 sequence reads: CASSLGNRGETQYF. The CDR3 nucleotides read TGCGCCAGCAGCTTGGGGAACAGGGGCGAGACCCAGTACTTC.

V is TRBV18 and J is TRBJ2-5, with D perhaps matching TRBD1 (6 bases). The last part of the DNA fits TRBJ2-7 better; the J call may be wrong. The CDR3 consists of 16 residues. The germline V gene has CDR1 KGHSH and CDR2 LQKENI. CDR3 DNA sequence: TGTGCCAGCTCACCCAAATTACAGGGTCATGGGTACGAGCAGTACTTC. Translated: CASSPKLQGHGYEQYF.

The V gene is TRBV5-1, the J gene TRBJ2-7; 7 nucleotides agree with TRBD2. The CDR3 is 14 amino acids. In germline, CDR1 is SGHRS, CDR2 YFSETQ. V trimming: 3 bases; J trimming: 2 bases; junction bases outside the gene matches: 5. The CDR3 here is CASSWGGNPYEQYF. The CDR3 coding sequence is TGCGCCAGCAGCTGGGGGGGGAACCCCTACGAGCAGTACTTC. The full variable domain, completed using reference TRBV5-1 and TRBJ2-7, is KAGVTQTPRYLIKTRGQQVTLSCSPISGHRSVSWYQQTPGQGLQFLFEYFSETQRNKGNFPGRFSGRQFSNSRSEMNVSTLELGDSALYLCASSWGGNPYEQYFGPGTRLTVT.

The chain links TRBV19 to TRBJ1-2; TRBD1 might be the D (5 bases). The CDR3 runs 13 residues. V lost 7 bases and J lost 6, with 15 bases in between. CDR1 is LNHDA and CDR2 is SQIVND in the germline V gene (reference sequence). In DNA, the CDR3 is TGTGCCAGTACCTCCCTCGGGGGACATGGCTACACCTTC. Its protein is CASTSLGGHGYTF.

The chain links TRBV7-6 to TRBJ2-1; TRBD2 is a possible D gene (6 bases). Per germline, CDR1 SGHVS and CDR2 FNYEAQ. The CDR3 is made up of 14 amino acids. The germline V and J ends were trimmed by 1 base and 5 bases, with 9 bases remaining between them. As DNA, the CDR3 is TGTGCCAGCAGCTTAGAGGGAGGACACAATGAGCAGTTCTTC. This encodes CASSLEGGHNEQFF.

This sequence joins TRBV11-2 and TRBJ2-7; the match to TRBD2 covers 11 bases. Germline trimming cut 3 bases from V and 6 bases from J; bases unmatched to any gene: 7. The CDR3 consists of 15 residues. Germline CDR1 is SGHAT and CDR2 is FQNNGV. The CDR3 is CASSFVAGGPGEQYF. The CDR3 nucleotides read TGTGCCAGCAGCTTTGTAGCGGGAGGGCCGGGCGAGCAGTACTTC.

With regard to this clone: One end of the junction is discordant with germline, which a read error may explain. This rearrangement joins TRBV7-7 to TRBJ2-5; 8 nucleotides align to TRBD2. Germline-derived CDR1 and CDR2 are SSHAT and FNYEAQ (reference sequence). This CDR3 has 14 residues. The CDR3 nucleotides are TGTGCTAGCAGCCCGGGACTAGACCAAGAGACCCAGTACTTC. Translating gives CASSPGLDQETQYF.

This clone is deemed medium-sized. This chain connects TRBV18 to TRBJ1-2; D ambiguous. CDR1 is KGHSH and CDR2 is LQKENI in the germline V gene. The CDR3 covers 14 residues. V was trimmed by 1 base and J by 7 bases, leaving 13 bases between them. The CDR3 loop is CASSPLRTDFGYTF. CDR3 DNA sequence: TGTGCCAGCTCACCACTGCGCACTGACTTTGGCTACACCTTC. The full variable domain, with the rest looked up from reference TRBV18 and TRBJ1-2, is NAGVMQNPRHLVRRRGQEARLRCSPMKGHSHVYWYRQLPEEGLKFMVYLQKENIIDESGMPKERFSAEFPKEGPSILRIQQVVRGDSAAYFCASSPLRTDFGYTFGSGTRLTVV.

This chain uses TRBV28 with TRBJ2-7; 9 positions match TRBD1. With 4 bases clipped from V and 1 base from J, the junction kept 5 bases outside the gene matches. Germline V CDR1 and CDR2: MDHEN, SYDVKM. The CDR3 extends over 15 amino acids. The CDR3 region has the DNA TGTGCCAGCAGTTCCTCCGGGACAGGGTCCTACGAGCAGTACTTC. Amino acid sequence: CASSSSGTGSYEQYF.

The chain employs TRBV10-3 and TRBJ1-1; 10 bases line up with TRBD1. Germline V CDR1 and CDR2: ENHRY, SYGVKD. The CDR3 is made up of 15 amino acids. Trimming cost V 2 bases and J 1 base; bases outside gene matches: 1. CDR3 DNA: TGTGCCATCAGTGAGCGGGACAGGGGGAACACTGAAGCTTTCTTT. Protein: CAISERDRGNTEAFF.

The sample holds a few counts of this clone. The chain couples TRBV10-3 to TRBJ2-7; 9 nucleotides align to TRBD2. There are 15 residues in the CDR3. The trim removed 4 bases at V and 3 bases at J, leaving 7 bases unmatched. The germline CDR1 and CDR2 sequences are ENHRY and SYGVKD. DNA of the CDR3: TGTGCCATCAGTGTCGGGTTAGCGGGAGTCTACGAGCAGTACTTC. Protein sequence: CAISVGLAGVYEQYF.

The gene calls are TRBV15 and TRBJ2-1, with 9 bases fitting TRBD2. CDR1 and CDR2 (germline): LNHNV, YYDKDF (reference sequence). This CDR3 is 15 amino acids long. The V gene end was trimmed by 3 bases and the J gene end by 4 bases; junction bases not matched to a gene: 4. The CDR3 DNA sequence: TGTGCCACCAGCAGGAGTAGCGGGAGATACAATGAGCAGTTCTTC. Its translation: CATSRSSGRYNEQFF.

This chain connects TRBV25-1 to TRBJ2-2; perhaps TRBD1 as D (6 bases). This CDR3 has 15 residues. Germline V gene sequence: CDR1 MGHDK, CDR2 SYGVNS. Trimming shortened V by 5 bases and J by 2 bases, and 12 bases separated the two germline ends. The CDR3 protein is CASSRDIVNTGELFF. The CDR3 DNA is TGTGCCAGCAGTAGGGACATCGTAAACACCGGGGAGCTGTTTTTT.

The rearrangement links TRBV10-3 to TRBJ2-3; D is unresolved. Trimming cost V 5 bases and J 3 bases, with 9 bases left between them. Germline V gene lookup returns CDR1 ENHRY and CDR2 SYGVKD. The CDR3 totals 13 residues. CDR3: CAISLTGTDTQYF. The CDR3 region has the DNA TGTGCCATCAGTTTGACGGGTACAGATACGCAGTATTTT.

This clone has only a few counts. The chain is built from TRBV11-2 and TRBJ1-1, with D hard to call. V lost 6 bases and J lost 0, with 20 bases in between. Germline loops: CDR1 SGHAT, CDR2 FQNNGV. The CDR3 is made up of 17 amino acids. CDR3 amino acids: CASRPLYARDLNTEAFF. The CDR3 DNA is TGTGCCAGCAGGCCCCTTTACGCACGAGACTTGAACACTGAAGCTTTCTTT.

The CDR3 DNA sequence: TGTGCCATATGGGCCCCCGGTAGCGGGAGAGTGAATGAGCAGTTCTTC. Amino acid sequence: CAIWAPGSGRVNEQFF. The chain uses TRBV27 and TRBJ2-1; 9 bases fit TRBD2. This CDR3 spans 16 amino acids. Germline CDR1 reads MNHEY; CDR2 reads SMNVEV (reference sequence). V was clipped by 10 bases and J by 7 bases; unmatched bases: 17.